These 10 T cell receptor beta chains share one sample of origin, sequenced in a study of molecular identifiers for immune sequencing clone quantification. TCRdb ran MiXCR on the PCR reads and lists one entry per CDR3 protein. The sample records under 650,000 distinct CDR3 sequences, approximately 20% being singletons. Sequenced sample: naive CD8+ T cells from blood, with Jurkat cell RNA spiked in. Subset: FACS-sorted CD8+CD4-CCR7+CD45RA+ naive T cells. These TCRs come from a human donor in good health. Some libraries in this study had Jurkat cell RNA spiked in.

Note on this clonotype: This may stem from a read error, because a much larger clone lies one nucleotide away. The chain couples TRBV4-1 to TRBJ2-1, with 8 bases fitting TRBD2. Unmatched junction bases numbered 5, after V lost 1 base and J lost 6 bases. The CDR3 is made up of 15 amino acids. In germline, CDR1 is MGHRA, CDR2 YSYEKL. CDR3 coding DNA: TGCGCCAGCAGCCAAGGGGCGCGGGGGGTCAATGAGCAGTTCTTC. This gives the protein CASSQGARGVNEQFF.

This clonotype showed up just a few times. The chain couples TRBV24-1 to TRBJ1-1, with unresolved D. The CDR3 runs to 13 residues. Germline CDR1 is KGHDR and CDR2 is SFDVKD. Trimming took off 4 bases at V and 5 bases at J, with 10 bases between the two ends. Here the CDR3 DNA reads TGTGCCACCAGTGACCGCGGTGAGACTGAAGCTTTCTTT. This codes for CATSDRGETEAFF.

This clonotype was picked up many times. A clone one base away is much larger, so this may be a read error. The rearrangement links TRBV6-6 to TRBJ2-5; D remains unclear. Germline V gene sequence: CDR1 MNHNY, CDR2 SVGAGI (reference sequence). The germline V and J ends were trimmed by 2 bases and 5 bases, with 3 bases remaining between them. This CDR3 is built from 11 residues. CDR3 loop: CASSYVETQYF. The CDR3 DNA sequence: TGTGCCAGCAGTTACGTGGAGACCCAGTACTTC.

This clonotype was detected only a few times. The chain couples TRBV5-6 to TRBJ1-1, with TRBD1 as a possible D gene (6 bases). Per the germline V gene, CDR1 is SGHDT and CDR2 is YYEEEE. The V end lost 4 bases, the J end lost 4 bases, and 14 bases lay between the germline ends. The CDR3 runs to 14 residues. The CDR3 DNA reads as TGTGCCAGCAGCATCGGGGGGCTCGGCACTGAAGCTTTCTTT. This gives the protein CASSIGGLGTEAFF. Full variable domain (outside the CDR3, taken from reference TRBV5-6 and TRBJ1-1): DAGVTQSPTHLIKTRGQQVTLRCSPKSGHDTVSWYQQALGQGPQFIFQYYEEEERQRGNFPDRFSGHQFPNYSSELNVNALLLGDSALYLCASSIGGLGTEAFFGQGTRLTVV.

J is TRBJ2-7 and V is TRBV20-1; D might be TRBD1 or TRBD2, each matching 5 bases. The germline gives CDR1 DFQATT, CDR2 SNEGSKA (reference sequence). The V gene lost 3 bases and the J gene lost 6 bases, with 15 bases spanning the gap. The CDR3 runs to 13 residues. The CDR3 coding sequence is TGCAGTGCTAGGGGACCCCCCGCAGGCGAGCAGTACTTC. This encodes CSARGPPAGEQYF.

This clonotype has a handful of counts. The chain combines TRBV9 with TRBJ2-2; D is ambiguous. The germline V and J ends were trimmed by 0 bases and 4 bases, with 7 bases remaining between them. The CDR3 loop spans 14 amino acids. Looked up from germline, CDR1 is SGDLS and CDR2 is YYNGEE. The CDR3 spells CASSVALLTGELFF. The CDR3 DNA is TGTGCCAGCAGCGTAGCTCTGCTCACCGGGGAGCTGTTTTTT.

The rearrangement links TRBV30 to TRBJ1-4; maybe TRBD1 (6 bases). Germline V lookup: CDR1 GTSNPN, CDR2 SVGIG (reference sequence). CDR3 length: 20 amino acids. Trimming stripped 0 bases from V and 4 bases from J, with 27 bases between. The CDR3 here is CAWSVRSWGHQPLLNEKLFF. The CDR3 nucleotides are TGTGCCTGGAGTGTACGGTCTTGGGGGCACCAGCCCCTACTTAATGAAAAACTGTTTTTT.

This clonotype was seen at least ten times. V gene TRBV5-4 combines with J gene TRBJ1-6, with D uncertain. With 7 bases removed from V and 8 bases from J, the gap between germline ends came to 25 bases. Germline V lookup: CDR1 SGHNT, CDR2 YYREEE (reference sequence). The CDR3 loop spans 17 amino acids. DNA for the CDR3: TGTGCCAGCCTCGGGCCTCATCTCCCGTCCGTGGATTCACCCCTCCACTTT. Its protein product is CASLGPHLPSVDSPLHF.

As for this clonotype: In this CDR3 the conserved last residue, phenylalanine or tryptophan, is missing, so a read error is likely. The DNA is left out, because the CDR3 cannot be placed on it with certainty; the CDR3 is given as TCRdb lists it. V is TRBV7-6 and J is TRBJ2-7. Termini included, the CDR3 measures 14 amino acids. Germline assignment: CDR1 SGHVS and CDR2 FNYEAQ. The CDR3 sequence: CASSLGGIGHELYS.

Many counts were recorded for this clonotype. The chain uses TRBV12-3 or TRBV12-4 and TRBJ1-5, with a tentative D call TRBD1 (5 bases). V lost 2 bases and J lost 6, with 11 bases in between. The length of the CDR3 is 14 residues. CDR3 sequence (DNA): TGTGCCAGCAGTTTACAGGGACTACGTCAGCCCCAGCATTTT. Its protein is CASSLQGLRQPQHF.